The entry below describes one T cell receptor beta chain. After removal of 0 bases from V and 5 bases from J, the junction contained 5 bases not matched to a gene. The CDR3 consists of 16 residues. Germline V lookup: CDR1 LNHNV, CDR2 YYDKDF (reference sequence). The data were produced by immunoSEQ multiplex PCR, yet TCRdb's version contains in-frame clones alone and is incomplete. The sample has about 170,000 clones, less than 80% seen once. The data are from a study of blood T cell repertoires in COVID-19. Study-wide background: Sources were T cells, B-cell-depleted T cells, or PBMCs; the material itself was cDNA or gDNA.

The sequencing sample was made of PBMCs or T cells enriched from blood (not recorded which). V usage is TRBV15 and J usage is TRBJ2-1, with 9 nucleotides matching TRBD1. This clonotype was sampled from a woman between 70 and 85 years old in a cohort exposed to, infected with or recovered from COVID-19 (not recorded which). In nucleotides, the CDR3 is TGTGCCACCAGCAGAGACGGACAGGGGAACAACAATGAGCAGTTCTTC. Translation gives CATSRDGQGNNNEQFF.